This T cell receptor (beta chain) stems from a study of response to subunit inactivated influenza vaccine. Concerning this clonotype: Its specificity is unknown.

Using its own MiXCR run on the RT-PCR reads, TCRdb lists one record per CDR3 protein. The data contain around 530,000 distinct CDR3 sequences, 12% of them singletons. V trimming: 0 bases; J trimming: 8 bases; junction bases outside the gene matches: 9. The CDR3 is 16 residues long. The germline CDR1 and CDR2 sequences are SGHDN and FVKESK. General study findings and limits: Each seasonal influenza vaccination, the authors suggested, recruits few new T cells.

Material: PBMCs from blood, obtained on the day of vaccination. The V call is TRBV14, the J call TRBJ2-1; 8 bases align to TRBD2. The sequence came from a man aged 50 to 59 who received an inactivated influenza vaccine. CDR3 in DNA: TGTGCCAGCAGCCAAGATGGCGCGGGAGGAATTTATGAGCAGTTCTTC. Its translation is CASSQDGAGGIYEQFF. The variable domain in full, with the rest retrieved from reference TRBV14 and TRBJ2-1, is EAGVTQFPSHSVIEKGQTVTLRCDPISGHDNLYWYRRVMGKEIKFLLHFVKESKQDESGMPNNRFLAERTGGTYSTLKVQPAELEDSGVYFCASSQDGAGGIYEQFFGPGTRLTVL.